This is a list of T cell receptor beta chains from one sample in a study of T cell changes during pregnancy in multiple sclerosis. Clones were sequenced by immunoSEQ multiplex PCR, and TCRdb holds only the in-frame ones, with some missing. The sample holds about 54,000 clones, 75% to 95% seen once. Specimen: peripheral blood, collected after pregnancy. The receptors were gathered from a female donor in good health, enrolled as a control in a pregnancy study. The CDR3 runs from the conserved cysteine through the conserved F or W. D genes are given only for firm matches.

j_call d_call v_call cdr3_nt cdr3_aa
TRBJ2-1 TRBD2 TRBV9 TGTGCCAGCAGCGTAGGGGTAGCGGGGAGTGGGCCTTACAATGAGCAGTTCTTC CASSVGVAGSGPYNEQFF
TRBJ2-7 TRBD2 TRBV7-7 TGTGCTAGCAGCTCAGGACTAGCGGGAACCTACGAGCAGTACTTC CASSSGLAGTYEQYF
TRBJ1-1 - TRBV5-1 TGCGCCAGCAGCTTCAGGGGTTGGGACACTGAAGCTTTCTTT CASSFRGWDTEAFF
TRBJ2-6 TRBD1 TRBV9 TGTGCCAGCAGCCCGAGGACAGGGGGCGCTGGGGCCAACGTCCTGACTTTC CASSPRTGGAGANVLTF
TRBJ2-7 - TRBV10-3 TGTGCCATCAGTGAGCAGGGGTACGAGCAGTACTTC CAISEQGYEQYF
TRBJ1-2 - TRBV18 TGTGCCAGCTCACCACTTGACAGGCTCGGTGGCTATGGCTACACCTTC CASSPLDRLGGYGYTF
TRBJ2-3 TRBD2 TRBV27 TGTGCCAGCAGTTCAGGAGGAGGTCCGGGACTAGCGGGGAGGTATAGCACAGATACGCAGTATTTT CASSSGGGPGLAGRYSTDTQYF
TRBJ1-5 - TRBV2 TGTGCCAGCAGTGGGCAACACCATCAGCCCCAGCATTTT CASSGQHHQPQHF
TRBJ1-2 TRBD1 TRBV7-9 TGTGCCAGCAGCTTAGTCATAACAGGGGGCCTCGGCTACACCTTC CASSLVITGGLGYTF
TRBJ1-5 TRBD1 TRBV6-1 TGTGCCAGCAGTGCCCTAACTACAGGGGATCAGCCCCAGCATTTT CASSALTTGDQPQHF
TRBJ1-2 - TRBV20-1 TGCAGTGTTGGGCAGACGTATGGCTACACCTTC CSVGQTYGYTF
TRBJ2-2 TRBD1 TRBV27 TGTGCCAGCAGACAGGGGGACACCGGGGAGCTGTTTTTT CASRQGDTGELFF
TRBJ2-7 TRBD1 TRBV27 TGTGCCGCTCACGCAACGGGACAGTACTACGAGCAGTACTTC CAAHATGQYYEQYF
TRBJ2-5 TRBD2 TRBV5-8 TGTGCCAGCAGCTTGGCCGGATTAGCGGGAACCCAAGAGACCCAGTACTTC CASSLAGLAGTQETQYF
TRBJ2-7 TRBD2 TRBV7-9 TGTGCCAGCAGCTTAGAACTAGCGGGAGCCTACGAGCAGTACTTC CASSLELAGAYEQYF
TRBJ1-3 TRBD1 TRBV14 TGTGCCAGCAGCCGAAACTCACAGGGGGCCTCTGGAAACACCATATATTTT CASSRNSQGASGNTIYF
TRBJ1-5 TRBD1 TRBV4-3 TGCGCCAGCAGCCGGATGTGGGACAGGGTAGGGAATCAGCCCCAGCATTTT CASSRMWDRVGNQPQHF
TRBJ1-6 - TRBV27 TGTGCCAGCAGGAACAGACAGCTCTATAATTCACCCCTCCACTTT CASRNRQLYNSPLHF